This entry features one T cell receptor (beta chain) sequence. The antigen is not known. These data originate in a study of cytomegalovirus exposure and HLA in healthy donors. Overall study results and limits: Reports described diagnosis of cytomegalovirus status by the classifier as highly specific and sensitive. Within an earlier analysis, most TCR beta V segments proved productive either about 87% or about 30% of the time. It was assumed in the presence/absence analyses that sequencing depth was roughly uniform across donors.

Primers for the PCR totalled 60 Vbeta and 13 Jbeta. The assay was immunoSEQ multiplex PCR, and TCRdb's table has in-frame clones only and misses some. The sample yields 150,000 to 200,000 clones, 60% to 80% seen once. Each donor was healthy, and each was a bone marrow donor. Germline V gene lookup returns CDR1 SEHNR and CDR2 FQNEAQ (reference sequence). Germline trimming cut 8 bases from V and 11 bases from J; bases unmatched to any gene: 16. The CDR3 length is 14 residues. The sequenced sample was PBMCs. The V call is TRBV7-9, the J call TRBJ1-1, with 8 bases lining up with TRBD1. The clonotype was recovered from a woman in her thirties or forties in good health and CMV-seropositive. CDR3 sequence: CASGETGAATAAFF. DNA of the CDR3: TGTGCCAGCGGGGAGACAGGGGCCGCGACGGCGGCTTTCTTT.